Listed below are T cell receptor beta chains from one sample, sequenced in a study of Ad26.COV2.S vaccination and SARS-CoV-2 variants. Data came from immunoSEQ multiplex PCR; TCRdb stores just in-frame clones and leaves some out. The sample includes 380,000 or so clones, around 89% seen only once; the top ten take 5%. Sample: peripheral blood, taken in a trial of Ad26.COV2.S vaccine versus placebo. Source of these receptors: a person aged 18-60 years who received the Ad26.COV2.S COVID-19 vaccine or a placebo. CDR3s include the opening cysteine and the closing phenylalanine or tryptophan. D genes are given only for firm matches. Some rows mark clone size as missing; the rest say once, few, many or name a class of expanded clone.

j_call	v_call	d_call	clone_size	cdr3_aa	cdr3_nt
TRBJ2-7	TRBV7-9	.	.	CASSLDYEQYF	TGTGCCAGCAGCTTAGATTACGAGCAGTACTTC
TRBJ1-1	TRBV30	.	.	CAWGTPNTEAFF	TGTGCCTGGGGGACACCCAACACTGAAGCTTTCTTT
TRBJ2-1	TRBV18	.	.	CASSPTGLFYNEQFF	TGTGCCAGCTCACCAACGGGACTGTTCTACAATGAGCAGTTCTTC
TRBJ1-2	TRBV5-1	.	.	CASSTGQYGYTF	TGCGCCAGCAGCACCGGACAGTATGGCTACACCTTC
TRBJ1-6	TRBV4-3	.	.	CASSQVRASPLHF	TGCGCCAGCAGCCAAGTCCGGGCTTCACCCCTCCACTTT
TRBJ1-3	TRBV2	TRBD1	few	CASSQTGVSGNTIYF	TGTGCCAGCAGCCAGACAGGGGTCTCTGGAAACACCATATATTTT
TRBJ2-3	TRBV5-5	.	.	CASSSVFVPDTQYF	TGTGCCAGCAGCTCGGTCTTTGTTCCAGATACGCAGTATTTT
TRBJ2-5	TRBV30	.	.	CAWSVLAGNLETQYF	TGTGCCTGGAGTGTACTGGCAGGGAATCTGGAGACCCAGTACTTC
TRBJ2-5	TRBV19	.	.	CASSSSWGETQYF	TGTGCCAGTAGTTCCTCCTGGGGGGAGACCCAGTACTTC
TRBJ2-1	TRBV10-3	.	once	CAIRTVYNEQFF	TGTGCCATCAGAACCGTCTACAATGAGCAGTTCTTC
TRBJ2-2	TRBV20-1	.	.	CSAVVTGELFF	TGCAGTGCAGTAGTAACCGGGGAGCTGTTTTTT
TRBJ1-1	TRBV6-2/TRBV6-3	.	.	CASSYNFMKANTEAFF	TGTGCCAGCAGTTACAATTTTATGAAGGCGAACACTGAAGCTTTCTTT